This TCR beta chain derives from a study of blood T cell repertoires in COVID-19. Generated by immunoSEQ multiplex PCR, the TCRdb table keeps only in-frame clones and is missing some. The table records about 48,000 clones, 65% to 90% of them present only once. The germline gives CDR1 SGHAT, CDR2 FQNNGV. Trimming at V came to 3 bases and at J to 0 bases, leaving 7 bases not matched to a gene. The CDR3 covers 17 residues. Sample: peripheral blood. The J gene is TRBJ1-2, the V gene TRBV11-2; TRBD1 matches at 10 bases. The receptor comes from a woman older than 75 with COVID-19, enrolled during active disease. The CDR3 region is CASSFRGTGVTNYGYTF. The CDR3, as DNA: TGTGCCAGCAGCTTCCGCGGGACAGGGGTGACTAACTATGGCTACACCTTC.